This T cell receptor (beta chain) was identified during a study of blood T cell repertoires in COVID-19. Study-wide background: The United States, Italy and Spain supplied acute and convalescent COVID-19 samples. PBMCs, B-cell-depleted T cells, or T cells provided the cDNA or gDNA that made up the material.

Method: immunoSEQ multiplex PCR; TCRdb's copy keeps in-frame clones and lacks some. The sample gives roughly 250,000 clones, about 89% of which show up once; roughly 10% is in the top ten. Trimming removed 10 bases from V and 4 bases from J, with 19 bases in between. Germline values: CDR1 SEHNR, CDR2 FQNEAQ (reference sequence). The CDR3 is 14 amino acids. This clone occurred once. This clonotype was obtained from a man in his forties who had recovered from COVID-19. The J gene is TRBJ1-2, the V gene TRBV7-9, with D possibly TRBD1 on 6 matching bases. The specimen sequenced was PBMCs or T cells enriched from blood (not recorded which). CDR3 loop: CATREDRVPYGYTF. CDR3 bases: TGTGCCACCCGAGAGGACAGAGTACCCTATGGCTACACCTTC.